The TCR beta chain under discussion was sequenced for a study of graft-versus-host responses after intestinal transplantation. TCRdb keeps only in-frame clones here, not all; method: immunoSEQ multiplex PCR. This sample has about 80,000 clones, with around 93% found just once. Germline V CDR1 and CDR2: SEHNR, FQNEAQ (reference sequence). This CDR3 is 11 amino acids long. V gene TRBV7-9 combines with J gene TRBJ2-1; no firm D call. The receptor's source is a human patient who received an intestinal transplant, so some T cells may come from the graft donor. This material consisted of PBMCs, taken 98 days after intestinal transplantation. DNA of the CDR3: TGTGGGTCCGGGTTCAACAATGAGCAGTTCTTC. Protein sequence: CGSGFNNEQFF. Full variable domain (missing parts from reference TRBV7-9 and TRBJ2-1): DTGVSQNPRHKITKRGQNVTFRCDPISEHNRLYWYRQTLGQGPEFLTYFQNEAQLEKSRLLSDRFSAERPKGSFSTLEIQRTEQGDSAMYLCGSGFNNEQFFGPGTRLTVL.